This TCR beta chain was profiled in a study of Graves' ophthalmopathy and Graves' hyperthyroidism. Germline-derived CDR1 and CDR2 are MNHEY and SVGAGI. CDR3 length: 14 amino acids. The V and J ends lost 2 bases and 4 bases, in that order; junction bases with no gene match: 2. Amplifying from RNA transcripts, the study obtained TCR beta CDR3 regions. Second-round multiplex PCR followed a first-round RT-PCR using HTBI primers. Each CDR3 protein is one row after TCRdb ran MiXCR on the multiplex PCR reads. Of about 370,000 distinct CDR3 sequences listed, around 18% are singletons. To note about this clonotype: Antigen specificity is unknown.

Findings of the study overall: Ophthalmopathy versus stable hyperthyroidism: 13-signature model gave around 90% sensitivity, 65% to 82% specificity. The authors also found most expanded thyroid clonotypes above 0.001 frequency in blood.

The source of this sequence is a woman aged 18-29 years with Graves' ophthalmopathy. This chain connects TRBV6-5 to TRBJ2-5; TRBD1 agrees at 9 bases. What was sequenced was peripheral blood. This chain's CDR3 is CASSYRDRVETQYF. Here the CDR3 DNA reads TGTGCCAGCAGTTACCGGGACAGGGTAGAGACCCAGTACTTC.